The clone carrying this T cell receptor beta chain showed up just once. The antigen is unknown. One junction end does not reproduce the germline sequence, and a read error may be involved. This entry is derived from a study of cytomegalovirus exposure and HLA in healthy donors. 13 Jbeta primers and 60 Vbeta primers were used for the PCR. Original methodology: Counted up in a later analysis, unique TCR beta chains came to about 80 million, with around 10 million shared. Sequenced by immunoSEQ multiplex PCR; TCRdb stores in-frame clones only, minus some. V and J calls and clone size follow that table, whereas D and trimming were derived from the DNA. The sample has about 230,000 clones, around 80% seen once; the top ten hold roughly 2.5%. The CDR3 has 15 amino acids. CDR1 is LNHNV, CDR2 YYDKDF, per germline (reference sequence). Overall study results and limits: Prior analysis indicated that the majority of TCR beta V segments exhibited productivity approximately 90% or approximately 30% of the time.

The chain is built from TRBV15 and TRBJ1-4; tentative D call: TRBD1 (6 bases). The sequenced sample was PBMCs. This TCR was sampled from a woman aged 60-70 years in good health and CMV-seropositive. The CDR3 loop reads CAISSWGQGNEKLFF. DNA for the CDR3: TGTGCCATCAGCAGCTGGGGGCAGGGAAATGAAAAACTGTTTTTT.